One sample yielded the 27 T cell receptor beta chains listed below, sequenced in a study of blood T cell repertoires in COVID-19. This table comes from immunoSEQ multiplex PCR, and its TCRdb copy is limited to in-frame clones, with some not included. The sample shows about 120,000 clones, roughly 84% of them seen only once. Sequenced sample: PBMCs or T cells enriched from blood (not recorded which). The receptors come from a woman in her thirties who had recovered from COVID-19.

Concerning this clone itself: Within the sample, other DNA sequences also encode this same CDR3. The rearrangement joins TRBV19 to TRBJ1-5; possibly TRBD1 for D (6 bases). Germline CDR1 LNHDA, CDR2 SQIVND (reference sequence). There are 14 residues in the CDR3. The ends were cut back, 2 bases at V and 1 base at J, with 6 bases in the middle. CDR3 protein: CASSITGSNQPQHF. CDR3 DNA: TGTGCCAGTAGTATAACAGGGAGCAATCAGCCCCAGCATTTT.

The chain has TRBV29-1 and TRBJ2-1; 10 bases align to TRBD2. The ends lost 8 bases at V and 4 bases at J; junction bases unmatched: 5. Germline CDR1 SQVTM, CDR2 ANQGSEA. The CDR3 has 13 residues. CDR3: CSIRTSGYNEQFF. CDR3 coding DNA: TGCAGCATCCGGACTAGCGGATACAATGAGCAGTTCTTC.

CDR3 in DNA: TGCAGCGTTGGGGAGATGAACACTGAAGCTTTCTTT. As protein: CSVGEMNTEAFF. The rearrangement uses TRBV29-1 and TRBJ1-1; no clear D. With 4 bases removed from V and 0 bases from J, the gap between germline ends came to 6 bases. CDR3 length equals 12 residues. In germline, CDR1 is SQVTM, CDR2 ANQGSEA.

V gene TRBV5-5 combines with J gene TRBJ1-5; TRBD1 aligns across 9 bases. V shed 4 bases and J 7 bases; nucleotides not matched to a gene: 12. Germline V gene data show CDR1 as SGHKS and CDR2 as YYEKEE (reference sequence). This CDR3 comprises 16 residues. The CDR3 DNA sequence: TGTGCCAGCAGCCAACGTCTGGGACAGGGTCCCCAGCCCCAGCATTTT. It encodes CASSQRLGQGPQPQHF. Full variable domain (missing parts from reference TRBV5-5 and TRBJ1-5): DAGVTQSPTHLIKTRGQQVTLRCSPISGHKSVSWYQQVLGQGPQFIFQYYEKEERGRGNFPDRFSARQFPNYSSELNVNALLLGDSALYLCASSQRLGQGPQPQHFGDGTRLSIL.

The chain has TRBV6-2 or TRBV6-3 and TRBJ2-7, with TRBD2 matching over 10 bases. The V gene's germline CDR1 is MNHEY and CDR2 SVGEGT. The CDR3 is 18 amino acids. The V and J ends lost 0 bases and 3 bases, in that order; junction bases with no gene match: 11. The CDR3 DNA reads TGTGCCAGCAGTTACTCGAGTACCGCTAGCGGGAGTATCTACGAGCAGTACTTC. Translated, it gives CASSYSSTASGSIYEQYF.

The chain has TRBV30 and TRBJ1-1, with a weak D call TRBD1 (5 bases). The CDR3 sequence is 14 residues long. Germline V lookup: CDR1 GTSNPN, CDR2 SVGIG (reference sequence). Trimming took off 3 bases at V and 4 bases at J, with 15 bases between the two ends. Here the CDR3 DNA reads TGTGCCTGGAGGGGAGACACGGGGGGCACTGAAGCTTTCTTT. It is translated as CAWRGDTGGTEAFF. The full variable domain, with the rest looked up from reference TRBV30 and TRBJ1-1, is SQTIHQWPATLVQPVGSPLSLECTVEGTSNPNLYWYRQAAGRGLQLLFYSVGIGQISSEVPQNLSASRPQDRQFILSSKKLLLSDSGFYLCAWRGDTGGTEAFFGQGTRLTVV.

The V gene is TRBV5-4, the J gene TRBJ2-7; 7 bases are shared with TRBD1. Germline CDR1 is SGHNT and CDR2 is YYREEE (reference sequence). The CDR3 length is 13 residues. V was clipped by 5 bases and J by 5 bases; unmatched bases: 7. CDR3 loop: CASRRSTGDEQYF. Here the CDR3 DNA reads TGTGCCAGCAGGCGTAGTACAGGGGACGAGCAGTACTTC.

The chain recombines TRBV5-1 with TRBJ2-7, with D tentatively TRBD2 (6 bases). V lost 2 bases to trimming and J lost 3 bases, with 15 bases between them. The CDR3 loop spans 15 amino acids. CDR1 and CDR2 from the germline V gene are SGHRS and YFSETQ. The DNA for the CDR3 is TGCGCCAGCAGCTTATTTTACGGGAGTGGCTACGAGCAGTACTTC. As protein: CASSLFYGSGYEQYF.

The V and J genes are TRBV14 and TRBJ2-2; 8 nucleotides line up with TRBD1. The CDR3 is 15 amino acids. The trim removed 7 bases at V and 4 bases at J, leaving 8 bases unmatched. Germline CDR1 is SGHDN and CDR2 is FVKESK. The CDR3 DNA is TGTGCCAGCAACACAGGACAGGGTGGCACCGGGGAGCTGTTTTTT. It encodes CASNTGQGGTGELFF.

This chain links TRBV6-1 with TRBJ2-2; weak D call: TRBD2 (6 bases). Trimming removed 3 bases at V and 6 bases at J, with 11 bases between. Per the germline V gene, CDR1 is MNHNS and CDR2 is SASEGT. There are 14 residues in the CDR3. CDR3 nucleotides: TGTGCCAGCAGTGAGACTAGAACCGCCGGGGAGCTGTTTTTT. Protein sequence: CASSETRTAGELFF.

The chain couples TRBV19 to TRBJ2-1; 8 bases are shared with TRBD2. The CDR3 extends over 14 amino acids. The V and J ends lost 5 bases and 10 bases, in that order; junction bases with no gene match: 10. CDR1 and CDR2 (germline): LNHDA, SQIVND (reference sequence). The DNA of the CDR3 is TGTGCCAGTAGTTCTTCCGGGAGGGCCAAAGAGCAGTTCTTC. Its translation is CASSSSGRAKEQFF.

This rearrangement joins TRBV4-3 to TRBJ2-7, with 9 bases aligning to TRBD1. Losses at the gene ends were 2 bases for V and 6 bases for J; bases not matched to a gene: 5. This CDR3 is built from 14 residues. In germline, CDR1 is LGHNA, CDR2 YSLEER. CDR3 amino acids: CASSQLKTGGEQYF. In DNA, the CDR3 is TGCGCCAGCAGCCAATTAAAGACAGGGGGCGAGCAGTACTTC.

About this clone: The sample has other DNA sequences that encode this CDR3 too. The V and J genes are TRBV19 and TRBJ2-7, with 8 bases that match TRBD2. This CDR3 contains 15 residues. Germline assignment: CDR1 LNHDA and CDR2 SQIVND (reference sequence). V lost 3 bases, J lost 3 bases, and 7 bases stayed unmatched. CDR3 amino acids: CASSIQAGGRYEQYF. CDR3 sequence (DNA): TGTGCCAGTAGTATCCAGGCGGGAGGCCGCTACGAGCAGTACTTC.

A single count supports this clone. The rearrangement links TRBV5-1 to TRBJ2-7; TRBD2 aligns across 7 bases. After removal of 3 bases from V and 3 bases from J, the junction contained 12 bases not matched to a gene. CDR3 size: 16 residues. CDR1 and CDR2 from the germline V gene are SGHRS and YFSETQ. In DNA, the CDR3 is TGCGCCAGCAGCTACCGCGAGCGGGGCCTTGACTACGAGCAGTACTTC. It yields the protein CASSYRERGLDYEQYF.

This chain connects TRBV10-3 to TRBJ2-7, with TRBD1 matching 11 bases. CDR3 length: 14 residues. Trimming removed 6 bases from V and 5 bases from J; junction bases left unmatched: 6. CDR1 and CDR2 (germline): ENHRY, SYGVKD. Here the CDR3 reads CAIRRPDRGHEQYF. CDR3 DNA: TGTGCCATCAGGAGACCGGACAGGGGGCACGAGCAGTACTTC.

The V and J genes are TRBV19 and TRBJ2-1; 7 bases match TRBD2. The CDR3 is 15 residues long. Germline V CDR1 and CDR2: LNHDA, SQIVND (reference sequence). V shed 4 bases, J shed 8 bases, and the junction held 11 bases outside the gene matches. The CDR3 coding sequence is TGTGCCAGTAGTACCCAGGAGGGAGGGAAGGATGAGCAGTTCTTC. Encoded protein: CASSTQEGGKDEQFF.

This chain links TRBV19 with TRBJ1-5; no firm D call. Deletions cut 1 base from V and 8 bases from J, with 6 bases between. The germline CDR1 and CDR2 sequences are LNHDA and SQIVND (reference sequence). The CDR3 is 12 amino acids. CDR3 nucleotides: TGTGCCAGTAGTATAGGAGTGAAGCCCCAGCATTTT. This sequence encodes CASSIGVKPQHF.

This clone appeared a single time. J is TRBJ2-4 and V is TRBV5-1; perhaps TRBD1 as D (6 bases). CDR3 length: 15 amino acids. Germline V gene data show CDR1 as SGHRS and CDR2 as YFSETQ. V gave up 3 bases and J gave up 3 bases, with 13 bases separating them. The CDR3 DNA is TGCGCCAGCAGCTCGCCCGGGACACTCAAAAACATTCAGTACTTC. This encodes CASSSPGTLKNIQYF. The whole variable domain, filled in from reference TRBV5-1 and TRBJ2-4, reads KAGVTQTPRYLIKTRGQQVTLSCSPISGHRSVSWYQQTPGQGLQFLFEYFSETQRNKGNFPGRFSGRQFSNSRSEMNVSTLELGDSALYLCASSSPGTLKNIQYFGAGTRLSVL.

This chain uses TRBV19 with TRBJ1-6, with 10 positions matching TRBD1. Trimming at V came to 4 bases and at J to 6 bases, leaving 3 bases not matched to a gene. The CDR3 runs 15 residues. Germline V gives CDR1 LNHDA, CDR2 SQIVND (reference sequence). The CDR3 here is CASSTRDRGNSPLHF. The CDR3 DNA reads as TGTGCCAGTAGTACGAGGGACAGGGGTAATTCACCCCTCCACTTT.

The rearrangement uses TRBV9 and TRBJ2-3; D not certain. Trimming stripped 5 bases from V and 2 bases from J, with 30 bases between. This CDR3 has 20 amino acids. CDR1 is SGDLS and CDR2 is YYNGEE in the germline V gene. For the CDR3, the DNA is TGTGCCAGCAGTGTACCTCTAGTCCCGAGTCCCGAGAGTAACACAGATACGCAGTATTTT. Its translation is CASSVPLVPSPESNTDTQYF.

The J gene is TRBJ2-3, the V gene TRBV2; D perhaps matches TRBD2 (5 bases). With 4 bases removed from V and 2 bases from J, the gap between germline ends came to 13 bases. Germline V CDR1 and CDR2: SNHLY, FYNNEI. This CDR3 is 15 amino acids long. The CDR3 DNA reads as TGTGCCAGCAGTGCTAGCCCCCACGACACAGATACGCAGTATTTT. Its protein product is CASSASPHDTDTQYF.

The rearrangement joins TRBV18 to TRBJ2-1; 10 bases agree with TRBD2. The V and J ends lost 0 bases and 7 bases, in that order; junction bases with no gene match: 6. Germline V gene lookup returns CDR1 KGHSH and CDR2 LQKENI. The CDR3 runs 16 residues. The CDR3, as DNA: TGTGCCAGCTCACCACCCAGCGGGAGGGCCCGGAATGAGCAGTTCTTC. This translates into CASSPPSGRARNEQFF.

This clone was seen only a few times. The genes are TRBV2 and TRBJ2-3; 9 nucleotides line up with TRBD2. Unmatched junction bases numbered 6, after V lost 3 bases and J lost 5 bases. The CDR3 loop spans 15 amino acids. Germline V gene lookup returns CDR1 SNHLY and CDR2 FYNNEI. CDR3 in amino acids: CASSDAGGGVDTQYF. The CDR3 nucleotides read TGTGCCAGCAGTGACGCGGGAGGGGGAGTAGATACGCAGTATTTT.

This chain connects TRBV29-1 to TRBJ2-1; perhaps TRBD2 as D (6 bases). V dropped 7 bases and J dropped 6 bases, with 19 bases sitting between them. This CDR3 has 14 residues. CDR1 and CDR2 from the germline V gene are SQVTM and ANQGSEA. CDR3 nucleotide sequence: TGCAGCGCCTCGGGACTCGGAGCCCTCAATGAGCAGTTCTTC. It codes for CSASGLGALNEQFF.

The rearrangement uses TRBV18 and TRBJ1-2, with D uncertain. V was pared by 5 bases and J by 5 bases, with 9 bases between. Germline CDR1 and CDR2: KGHSH and LQKENI. The CDR3 consists of 12 residues. The CDR3 spells CASSSGSYGYTF. The CDR3, as DNA: TGTGCCAGCTCATCAGGATCTTATGGCTACACCTTC.

This CDR3 reads CASSEALAGDRGIQYF. Written as DNA, the CDR3 is TGTGCCAGCAGTGAAGCCCTAGCGGGAGATCGTGGCATTCAGTACTTC. V usage is TRBV2 and J usage is TRBJ2-4; 10 nucleotides align to TRBD2. Trimming removed 0 bases from V and 9 bases from J; junction bases left unmatched: 8. Germline assignment: CDR1 SNHLY and CDR2 FYNNEI. CDR3 size: 16 residues.

The gene calls are TRBV7-2 and TRBJ2-7; D is ambiguous. The CDR3 covers 11 residues. The V and J ends lost 5 bases and 6 bases respectively, with 8 bases between them. Germline-derived CDR1 and CDR2 are SGHTA and FQGNSA. CDR3 sequence: CASSAALEQYF. DNA for the CDR3: TGTGCCAGCAGCGCAGCGCTCGAGCAGTACTTC. Full variable domain (missing parts from reference TRBV7-2 and TRBJ2-7): GAGVSQSPSNKVTEKGKDVELRCDPISGHTALYWYRQSLGQGLEFLIYFQGNSAPDKSGLPSDRFSAERTGGSVSTLTIQRTQQEDSAVYLCASSAALEQYFGPGTRLTVT.